This T cell receptor (beta chain) is from a study of CD8 T cells in ankylosing spondylitis (dated by TCRdb to about 2017). At the level of the whole study: The study set out to find disease-linked TCR variants by profiling T cell receptor beta repertoires in ankylosing spondylitis patients and healthy donors. In total, the full study cohort was made up of approximately 99 healthy donors and about two dozen ankylosing spondylitis patients. Samples of peripheral blood were taken, and for ankylosing spondylitis patients, synovial fluid was collected as well. Study-wide findings and limitations: Blood from ankylosing spondylitis patients appeared to be characterized by a TCR beta motif composed of eight highly homologous amino acid variants. According to the report, matched synovial fluid samples from ankylosing spondylitis patients were significantly enriched for the disease-linked clones. The disease-linked clones showed a CD8+ phenotype and occurred at relatively low frequencies in peripheral blood. Some motif variants were previously reported in synovial fluid and blood of reactive arthritis patients, suggesting common disease-initiation mechanisms.

TCRdb records Illumina HiSeq 2500 as the sequencer. TCR beta libraries were prepared by quantitative 5'-RACE with molecular barcodes. Per the source publication's procedure: Disease-linked TCR variants were identified with a new computational method built on a probabilistic model of VDJ rearrangement. TCRdb redid the processing of the public reads, applying fastp at Q25 and MiXCR, and retained in-frame beta chains. Each record represents a unique CDR3 protein, reported with the most common genes and DNA among its rows. TCRdb, not the authors, supplied the V and J calls. Within this sample are 40,000 to 55,000 distinct CDR3 sequences, with around 7.4% of them counted one time only. Roughly 8% of the sample goes to the ten largest clones. Note on this clonotype: The antigen this receptor binds is unknown. The input lacks base qualities; no much larger clone sits a single base away.

From the cysteine through the phenylalanine, the CDR3 covers 15 amino acids. The retained sequence is limited to the CDR3, 45 bases, with the frame set at the first base. For this chain, trimming is 1 base at the V end and 8 bases at the J end, and the number of junction bases without a gene match is 7. The CDR1 and CDR2 encoded by the germline V gene are SGHTA and FQGNSA. Input material: blood, either unsorted or a sorted T cell fraction (not recorded which). The sequence was obtained from a female donor with ankylosing spondylitis or in good health (not recorded which). The chain is made from TRBV7-2 and TRBJ1-4; 7 middle bases align to TRBD1. The CDR3 region has the sequence CASSLGGGVREKLFF. The base sequence is TGTGCCAGCAGCTTAGGAGGGGGCGTTCGAGAAAAACTGTTTTTT. Full variable domain (CDR3 extended with the reference TRBV7-2 and TRBJ1-4 proteins): GAGVSQSPSNKVTEKGKDVELRCDPISGHTALYWYRQSLGQGLEFLIYFQGNSAPDKSGLPSDRFSAERTGGSVSTLTIQRTQQEDSAVYLCASSLGGGVREKLFFGSGTQLSVL.